The next 10 T cell receptor beta chains were all read from a single sample in a study of CD8+CD57+ T cells in acquired aplastic anemia. TCR beta VDJ and CDR3 were profiled, and genomic DNA was the template. TCRdb reprocessed the reads via MiXCR and lists one record per CDR3 protein. The sample lists about 190,000 distinct CDR3 sequences, about 53% occurring once. The sample was sorted CD4+, CD8+, or CD8+CD57+ T cells (not recorded which) from PBMCs. Receptor source: a human donor in good health, serving as a control.

V and J are TRBV29-1 and TRBJ1-1, with TRBD1 matching 8 bases. Germline assignment: CDR1 SQVTM and CDR2 ANQGSEA. This CDR3 region has 13 residues. V shed 7 bases and J 1 base; nucleotides not matched to a gene: 5. The CDR3 loop reads CSDQGAGNTEAFF. CDR3 nucleotides: TGCAGCGACCAGGGGGCTGGGAACACTGAAGCTTTCTTT.

This clonotype showed up many times. The CDR3 sequence: CASSVDGGAYNEQFF. CDR3 coding DNA: TGTGCCAGCAGCGTAGACGGGGGCGCCTACAATGAGCAGTTCTTC. The rearrangement links TRBV9 to TRBJ2-1; the D gene could be TRBD1 or TRBD2 (6 bases each). Trimming cost V 0 bases and J 2 bases, with 9 bases left between them. Germline CDR1 is SGDLS and CDR2 is YYNGEE. The CDR3 totals 15 residues.

The genes are TRBV7-9 and TRBJ2-1; D is uncertain. Germline CDR1 SEHNR, CDR2 FQNEAQ (reference sequence). Trimming cost V 3 bases and J 1 base, with 7 bases left between them. The CDR3 contains 14 residues. The CDR3 sequence: CASSFMQSYNEQFF. The CDR3 bases are TGTGCCAGCAGCTTCATGCAATCCTACAATGAGCAGTTCTTC.

This clonotype has ten or more counts. The V gene is TRBV6-5, the J gene TRBJ2-5; 10 bases map to TRBD2. Trimming removed 4 bases from V and 2 bases from J; junction bases left unmatched: 4. The germline V gene encodes CDR1 MNHEY and CDR2 SVGAGI. The CDR3 extends over 15 amino acids. The CDR3 nucleotides read TGTGCCAGCAGTTCACCTAGCGGGGGACAAGAGACCCAGTACTTC. This sequence encodes CASSSPSGGQETQYF.

The chain has TRBV7-8 and TRBJ1-5, with 7 bases that match TRBD1. Germline assignment: CDR1 SGHVS and CDR2 FQNEAQ. This CDR3 spans 14 amino acids. With V trimmed by 6 bases and J by 4 bases, 6 bases remained unmatched. CDR3 sequence: CASSETGKNQPQHF. As DNA, the CDR3 is TGTGCCAGCAGTGAGACAGGGAAGAATCAGCCCCAGCATTTT.

The gene calls are TRBV4-2 and TRBJ2-5, with no clear D. V gave up 5 bases and J gave up 2 bases, with 18 bases separating them. The length of the CDR3 is 16 residues. Germline lookup yields CDR1 LGHNA and CDR2 YNFKEQ. CDR3 sequence reads: CASSSKTGPVQETQYF. The DNA of the CDR3 is TGTGCCAGCAGCTCTAAAACCGGACCGGTACAAGAGACCCAGTACTTC.

The CDR3 protein is CASSFYGANVLTF. The CDR3 DNA is TGTGCCAGCAGCTTCTACGGGGCCAACGTCCTGACTTTC. V usage is TRBV7-9 and J usage is TRBJ2-6, with no clear D. The germline CDR1 and CDR2 sequences are SEHNR and FQNEAQ (reference sequence). V was shortened by 3 bases and J by 4 bases, with 4 bases between the two germline ends. The CDR3 extends over 13 amino acids.

Regarding this clonotype: With a much larger clone just one base away, this may be a read error. The CDR3 DNA is TGTGCCAGCAGTTACTCGTCGAGTGAAGCTTCCTCCTACGGGCAGTACTTC. This sequence encodes CASSYSSSEASSYGQYF. The rearrangement links TRBV6-5 to TRBJ2-7, with D uncertain. The CDR3 spans 17 residues. Germline V gene lookup returns CDR1 MNHEY and CDR2 SVGAGI.

This sequence joins TRBV24-1 and TRBJ2-3, with 10 bases matching TRBD1. Germline trimming cut 3 bases from V and 2 bases from J; bases unmatched to any gene: 4. Germline V gives CDR1 KGHDR, CDR2 SFDVKD. This CDR3 is 16 amino acids long. This CDR3 is CATSDRTGGDTDTQYF. CDR3 DNA: TGTGCCACCAGTGATAGGACAGGGGGGGACACAGATACGCAGTATTTT.

This clonotype was seen a few times. The chain employs TRBV4-2 and TRBJ2-2; TRBD2 might be the D (6 bases). CDR1 is LGHNA, CDR2 YNFKEQ, per germline. The CDR3 runs to 16 residues. Trimming removed 1 base from V and 7 bases from J, with 16 bases in between. The CDR3: CASSQAPGEMVGELFF. CDR3 bases: TGTGCCAGCAGCCAAGCCCCGGGGGAGATGGTCGGGGAGCTGTTTTTT.